This T cell receptor (beta chain) is from a study of chemoradiotherapy in HPV16-positive cancers. Sequencing used immunoSEQ multiplex PCR; TCRdb keeps in-frame clones, though not all of them. The table includes tens of thousands of clones, roughly 90% detected once. The V gene's germline CDR1 is SGDLS and CDR2 YYNGEE. This CDR3 region has 16 residues. V gave up 0 bases and J gave up 0 bases; unmatched junction bases: 4. This material consisted of blood, taken from a patient who underwent chemoradiotherapy. The genes are TRBV9 and TRBJ2-3; 7 positions match TRBD1. This TCR derives from a human donor with HPV-associated anogenital cancer. The CDR3 spells CASSVVGQISTDTQYF. CDR3 DNA: TGTGCCAGCAGCGTAGTGGGACAGATAAGCACAGATACGCAGTATTTT.